The 14 T cell receptor beta chains reported below all come from one sample, sequenced in a study of blood T cell repertoires in COVID-19. Libraries were prepared by immunoSEQ multiplex PCR; TCRdb keeps only in-frame clonotypes and omits some of them. The table lists about 14,000 clones, approximately 73% of them singletons. The sequenced sample was peripheral blood. These receptors were taken from a man in his 70s with acute or convalescent COVID-19.

This chain uses TRBV6-2 or TRBV6-3 with TRBJ1-2, with D perhaps TRBD1 (6 bases). This CDR3 spans 15 amino acids. Deletions cut 2 bases from V and 6 bases from J, with 16 bases between. CDR1 and CDR2 from the germline V gene are MNHEY and SVGEGT. The CDR3 loop is CASSYPDRRGDGYTF. CDR3 coding DNA: TGTGCCAGCAGTTACCCGGACAGAAGAGGGGATGGCTACACCTTC.

This sequence joins TRBV6-5 and TRBJ1-3, with D perhaps matching TRBD1 (5 bases). The germline V gene has CDR1 MNHEY and CDR2 SVGAGI. V was pared by 2 bases and J by 0 bases, with 11 bases between. The CDR3 is 16 amino acids. The CDR3 sequence: CASSYDRLHSGNTIYF. CDR3 nucleotide sequence: TGTGCCAGCAGTTACGACAGACTGCACTCTGGAAACACCATATATTTT.

The chain has TRBV27 and TRBJ2-7; 8 nucleotides line up with TRBD1. J lost 4 bases, V lost 7 bases, and 9 bases had no gene match. The germline V gene encodes CDR1 MNHEY and CDR2 SMNVEV (reference sequence). The CDR3 consists of 14 residues. CDR3 sequence (DNA): TGTGCCAGCACCTCAGGACAGGGACAATACGAGCAGTACTTC. Amino acids: CASTSGQGQYEQYF.

The CDR3 bases are TGTGCCAGCGGGACATTTAGCACAGATACGCAGTATTTT. It codes for CASGTFSTDTQYF. The J gene is TRBJ2-3, the V gene TRBV2; a weak D match, TRBD1 (6 bases). The CDR3 sequence is 13 residues long. Germline V gene lookup returns CDR1 SNHLY and CDR2 FYNNEI. Deletions cut 8 bases from V and 0 bases from J, with 9 bases between.

The J gene is TRBJ2-3, the V gene TRBV14; D possibly corresponds to TRBD2 (5 bases). The CDR3 covers 17 residues. Per the germline V gene, CDR1 is SGHDN and CDR2 is FVKESK. Trimming cost V 3 bases and J 1 base, with 17 bases left between them. For the CDR3, the DNA is TGTGCCAGCAGCCATTTTGGAGGCGTCGTTGGCACAGATACGCAGTATTTT. Its translation: CASSHFGGVVGTDTQYF.

J is TRBJ2-3 and V is TRBV6-6, with 7 nucleotides matching TRBD1. J was trimmed by 10 bases and V by 10 bases; bases with no gene match: 8. CDR3 length: 11 amino acids. Germline V lookup: CDR1 MNHNY, CDR2 SVGAGI (reference sequence). This CDR3 reads CAIFRQGAQYF. In nucleotides, the CDR3 is TGTGCCATCTTCCGACAGGGAGCGCAGTATTTT.

V is TRBV19 and J is TRBJ1-5, with TRBD1 matching 9 bases. The CDR3 consists of 12 residues. The trim removed 11 bases at V and 2 bases at J, leaving 1 base unmatched. Per the germline V gene, CDR1 is LNHDA and CDR2 is SQIVND (reference sequence). CDR3 sequence (DNA): TGTGCCGGGGACAGGGGCAATCAGCCCCAGCATTTT. It encodes CAGDRGNQPQHF.

This clone is classed as medium-sized. V gene TRBV28 combines with J gene TRBJ2-7; 7 bases agree with TRBD2. Trimming took 4 bases from V and 5 from J; bases not matched to a gene: 2. Germline V gene sequence: CDR1 MDHEN, CDR2 SYDVKM. CDR3 size: 12 residues. CDR3 in DNA: TGTGCCAGCAGTTGGAGCGGGAACGAGCAGTACTTC. Residues: CASSWSGNEQYF.

The CDR3 region has the DNA TGTGCCAGCAGCGTAGGACCGGGGGCTGGAAACACCATATATTTT. It encodes CASSVGPGAGNTIYF. This chain links TRBV9 with TRBJ1-3; TRBD1 is a possible D gene (5 bases). CDR3 length: 15 amino acids. Germline CDR1 reads SGDLS; CDR2 reads YYNGEE. Trimming removed 0 bases from V and 2 bases from J, with 9 bases in between.

J is TRBJ1-6 and V is TRBV9; TRBD1 agrees at 7 bases. V was clipped by 4 bases and J by 7 bases; unmatched bases: 8. CDR3 length: 15 residues. Germline lookup yields CDR1 SGDLS and CDR2 YYNGEE. The CDR3 loop reads CASSPAAGGNSPLHF. CDR3 nucleotide sequence: TGTGCCAGCAGCCCCGCGGCAGGGGGGAATTCACCCCTCCACTTT.

This clone was seen once. The chain is built from TRBV5-4 and TRBJ2-7; 11 bases are a match to TRBD1. CDR1 and CDR2 (germline): SGHNT, YYREEE (reference sequence). The CDR3 has 15 residues. V was clipped by 4 bases and J by 4 bases; unmatched bases: 7. The CDR3 region has the DNA TGTGCCAGCAGCCCCGCCGGGACAGGGGGTTACGAGCAGTACTTC. It is translated as CASSPAGTGGYEQYF.

CDR3 in DNA: TGTGCCAGCAGTCTACAGGGCCCCTACGAGCAGTACTTC. Its protein product is CASSLQGPYEQYF. The chain recombines TRBV12-3 or TRBV12-4 with TRBJ2-7; D is perhaps TRBD1 (6 bases). The CDR3 runs 13 residues. The V gene lost 5 bases and the J gene lost 2 bases, with 10 bases spanning the gap.

The gene calls are TRBV19 and TRBJ2-1; 9 bases are a match to TRBD1. CDR1 LNHDA and CDR2 SQIVND come from the germline V gene (reference sequence). J gave up 8 bases and V 6 bases, and 8 bases lay outside the gene matches. The CDR3 has 14 amino acids. The CDR3 DNA sequence: TGTGCCAGTAGCCGATCGTGGACAGGGGATGAGCAGTTCTTC. Protein product: CASSRSWTGDEQFF.

The gene calls are TRBV12-3 or TRBV12-4 and TRBJ1-1; D not certain. Trimming cost V 5 bases and J 0 bases, with 7 bases left between them. This CDR3 has 13 residues. DNA of the CDR3: TGTGCCAGCAGTATACTTGTGAACACTGAAGCTTTCTTT. This codes for CASSILVNTEAFF.